These 19 T cell receptor beta chains were sequenced from one sample in a study of a mutant IDH1 vaccine in newly diagnosed glioma. The assay was immunoSEQ multiplex PCR, and TCRdb's table has in-frame clones only and misses some. The data show around 30,000 clones, 60% to 85% seen once. Time point specified: baseline, week 1 (first vaccination visit). Stated treatment: pre-vaccination baseline after standard-of-care therapy. This material consisted of peripheral blood mononuclear cells (PBMCs), taken from a glioma patient treated with radiotherapy, temozolomide or both. The receptors were gathered from a man aged 50-59 years with glioma. Some clones in this sample may be carry-over from other donors' samples.

This clone was detected only once. The chain is built from TRBV28 and TRBJ1-1; a possible D gene is TRBD1 (6 bases). This CDR3 has 14 residues. CDR1 is MDHEN, CDR2 SYDVKM, per germline. V gave up 6 bases and J gave up 6 bases, with 17 bases separating them. CDR3 coding DNA: TGTGCCAGCAGCCTCCATCGGGGGGGCGCTGAAGCTTTCTTT. As protein: CASSLHRGGAEAFF.

V usage is TRBV6-1 and J usage is TRBJ2-1; D is unclear. The germline V gene encodes CDR1 MNHNS and CDR2 SASEGT. V was clipped by 2 bases and J by 7 bases, with 9 bases between them. The CDR3 consists of 13 residues. In DNA, the CDR3 is TGTGCCAGCAGTGAACTAGTGACAAATGAGCAGTTCTTC. Translating it yields CASSELVTNEQFF.

As concerns this clone: One end of the junction fails to match germline, which may point to a read error. The chain uses TRBV7-7 and TRBJ2-3; D call uncertain. This CDR3 is built from 15 residues. Germline V gives CDR1 SSHAT, CDR2 FNYEAQ (reference sequence). The CDR3 loop reads CASSPSATSTDTQYF. DNA for the CDR3: TGTGCTAGCAGTCCCAGCGCAACTAGCACAGATACGCAGTATTTT.

The CDR3 protein is CASSRGSGAYYNEQFF. The DNA for the CDR3 is TGCGCCAGCAGCCGGGGCAGCGGCGCTTATTACAATGAGCAGTTCTTC. The chain recombines TRBV5-1 with TRBJ2-1; D might be TRBD1 or TRBD2, each matching 5 bases. Trimming took off 4 bases at V and 4 bases at J, with 18 bases between the two ends. The CDR3 has 16 amino acids. The V gene's germline CDR1 is SGHRS and CDR2 YFSETQ. The full variable domain, its missing parts supplied by reference TRBV5-1 and TRBJ2-1, is KAGVTQTPRYLIKTRGQQVTLSCSPISGHRSVSWYQQTPGQGLQFLFEYFSETQRNKGNFPGRFSGRQFSNSRSEMNVSTLELGDSALYLCASSRGSGAYYNEQFFGPGTRLTVL.

This rearrangement joins TRBV7-2 to TRBJ2-7; no clear D. Germline CDR1 and CDR2: SGHTA and FQGNSA. With 4 bases removed from V and 2 bases from J, the gap between germline ends came to 15 bases. The CDR3 sequence is 15 residues long. The CDR3 protein is CASSSPNSITYEQYF. Here the CDR3 DNA reads TGTGCCAGCAGCTCCCCCAACAGTATCACCTACGAGCAGTACTTC.

V usage is TRBV5-1 and J usage is TRBJ2-7, with 8 bases matching TRBD1. V lost 1 base to trimming and J lost 2 bases; unmatched junction nucleotides: 8. Germline-derived CDR1 and CDR2 are SGHRS and YFSETQ. This CDR3 region has 16 residues. CDR3 region: CASSLNRETGAYEQYF. The CDR3 DNA is TGCGCCAGCAGCTTGAACAGGGAGACAGGGGCCTACGAGCAGTACTTC.

This chain connects TRBV19 to TRBJ1-2; D is unclear. V lost 7 bases and J 7 bases, leaving 16 bases between the germline ends. There are 13 residues in the CDR3. Per the germline V gene, CDR1 is LNHDA and CDR2 is SQIVND (reference sequence). Here the CDR3 DNA reads TGTGCCAGTAACCCCCTCGGGGTTTTTGGCTACACCTTC. It encodes CASNPLGVFGYTF.

The genes are TRBV5-1 and TRBJ2-7, with a possible D match to TRBD1 (6 bases). V was clipped by 0 bases and J by 1 base, with 8 bases between them. CDR3 length equals 14 residues. CDR1 is SGHRS, CDR2 YFSETQ, per germline. This CDR3 reads CASSLEGGSYEQYF. In nucleotides, the CDR3 is TGCGCCAGCAGCTTGGAAGGGGGTTCCTACGAGCAGTACTTC. Variable domain in full (rest from reference TRBV5-1 and TRBJ2-7): KAGVTQTPRYLIKTRGQQVTLSCSPISGHRSVSWYQQTPGQGLQFLFEYFSETQRNKGNFPGRFSGRQFSNSRSEMNVSTLELGDSALYLCASSLEGGSYEQYFGPGTRLTVT.

The J gene is TRBJ1-1, the V gene TRBV7-9, with D possibly matching TRBD1 (5 bases). The CDR3 has 14 amino acids. Looked up from germline, CDR1 is SEHNR and CDR2 is FQNEAQ (reference sequence). The germline V and J ends were trimmed by 6 bases and 5 bases, with 16 bases remaining between them. CDR3 residues: CASSRDFGRTEAFF. In DNA, the CDR3 is TGTGCCAGCAGTCGGGACTTTGGGCGAACTGAAGCTTTCTTT.

The rearrangement links TRBV18 to TRBJ1-5; TRBD1 aligns across 8 bases. Germline V gene lookup returns CDR1 KGHSH and CDR2 LQKENI. Trimming cost V 1 base and J 11 bases; bases outside gene matches: 10. The CDR3 is 15 residues long. The DNA of the CDR3 is TGTGCCAGCTCACCACGGGCAGGGGGCCAAGGGACCCAGCATTTT. Residues: CASSPRAGGQGTQHF.

The chain links TRBV4-1 to TRBJ2-7; 13 bases line up with TRBD2. The CDR3 extends over 18 amino acids. Germline lookup yields CDR1 MGHRA and CDR2 YSYEKL. The V and J ends lost 6 bases and 1 base, in that order; junction bases with no gene match: 12. This CDR3 is CASSPRTSGGPGSYEQYF. The CDR3 DNA sequence: TGCGCCAGCAGTCCCCGGACTAGCGGGGGCCCCGGGTCCTACGAGCAGTACTTC.

A few counts support this clone. The chain recombines TRBV4-3 with TRBJ2-7, with D possibly being TRBD1 (6 bases). V lost 0 bases to trimming and J lost 5 bases, with 11 bases between them. This CDR3 region has 14 residues. Germline lookup yields CDR1 LGHNA and CDR2 YSLEER. CDR3 in DNA: TGCGCCAGCAGCCAAGAACCAGGGGTCCACGAGCAGTACTTC. Its protein is CASSQEPGVHEQYF.

J is TRBJ1-5 and V is TRBV5-1; weak D call: TRBD1 (6 bases). V shed 4 bases and J shed 6 bases, with 14 bases lying between them. This CDR3 contains 14 residues. The germline CDR1 and CDR2 sequences are SGHRS and YFSETQ. The CDR3 is CASSLWGGVQPQHF. For the CDR3, the DNA is TGCGCCAGCAGCCTTTGGGGGGGCGTTCAGCCCCAGCATTTT.

The rearrangement links TRBV6-5 to TRBJ1-2; D is unclear. Per germline, CDR1 MNHEY and CDR2 SVGAGI. Trimming removed 0 bases from V and 6 bases from J, with 11 bases in between. CDR3 length equals 14 residues. The CDR3 DNA follows: TGTGCCAGCAGTTACTCGATCGGGGTTCATGGCTACACCTTC. Amino acid sequence: CASSYSIGVHGYTF.

This chain joins TRBV7-2 and TRBJ1-1; D may be TRBD1 (5 bases). V lost 2 bases and J lost 2, with 12 bases in between. Germline CDR1 reads SGHTA; CDR2 reads FQGNSA. The CDR3 covers 15 residues. The CDR3 region is CASSLTGATNTEAFF. CDR3 in DNA: TGTGCCAGCAGCTTAACTGGGGCTACAAACACTGAAGCTTTCTTT. Based on the CDR3 plus reference TRBV7-2 and TRBJ1-1, the full variable domain is GAGVSQSPSNKVTEKGKDVELRCDPISGHTALYWYRQSLGQGLEFLIYFQGNSAPDKSGLPSDRFSAERTGGSVSTLTIQRTQQEDSAVYLCASSLTGATNTEAFFGQGTRLTVV.

The rearrangement uses TRBV27 and TRBJ1-1; possibly TRBD1 for D (5 bases). The germline gives CDR1 MNHEY, CDR2 SMNVEV (reference sequence). V was pared by 6 bases and J by 1 base, with 15 bases between. The CDR3 spans 15 residues. The CDR3 sequence: CASRLGRQGNTEAFF. Written as DNA, the CDR3 is TGTGCCAGCAGACTAGGCAGGCAGGGGAACACTGAAGCTTTCTTT.

This chain uses TRBV5-1 with TRBJ2-1, with 9 bases identical to TRBD2. Losses at the gene ends were 3 bases for V and 6 bases for J; bases not matched to a gene: 10. Germline lookup yields CDR1 SGHRS and CDR2 YFSETQ. This CDR3 contains 16 residues. In DNA form, the CDR3 reads TGCGCCAGCAGCTCTCCCGCCCTAGCGGGGCGCAATGAGCAGTTCTTC. Translation: CASSSPALAGRNEQFF. Looking up the rest from reference TRBV5-1 and TRBJ2-1 gives the full variable domain: KAGVTQTPRYLIKTRGQQVTLSCSPISGHRSVSWYQQTPGQGLQFLFEYFSETQRNKGNFPGRFSGRQFSNSRSEMNVSTLELGDSALYLCASSSPALAGRNEQFFGPGTRLTVL.

V usage is TRBV6-1 and J usage is TRBJ1-3, with 9 bases aligning to TRBD1. The CDR3 is made up of 13 amino acids. Losses at the gene ends were 6 bases for V and 3 bases for J; bases not matched to a gene: 0. CDR1 is MNHNS and CDR2 is SASEGT in the germline V gene. The CDR3 spells CASRGQGGNTIYF. The DNA of the CDR3 is TGTGCCAGCAGGGGACAGGGTGGAAACACCATATATTTT.

The CDR3 here is CASSLSAPLNTEAFF. CDR3 nucleotide sequence: TGTGCCAGCAGCCTATCGGCACCCCTGAACACTGAAGCTTTCTTT. The genes are TRBV7-2 and TRBJ1-1; D is unclear. Trimming shortened V by 5 bases and J by 0 bases, and 13 bases separated the two germline ends. Looked up from germline, CDR1 is SGHTA and CDR2 is FQGNSA. The length of the CDR3 is 15 residues.